This T cell receptor (beta chain) was recovered during a study of OX40 agonist ivuxolimab in advanced cancers. For the study at large: Melanoma, hepatocellular carcinoma, head and neck or renal cell cancer occurred in dose-escalation patients. Study findings and constraints: Expanded peripheral T cell antigen specificity was not determined.

Some clones are missing from TCRdb's copy, which holds only in-frame ones; the method was immunoSEQ multiplex PCR. The sample yields some 68,000 clones, 88% seen once. With regard to this clone: Its antigen remains unknown.

This CDR3 has 15 amino acids. Germline V gene sequence: CDR1 SGHTA, CDR2 FQGNSA. Trimming removed 1 base from V and 1 base from J, with 11 bases in between. The receptor was isolated from an adult with an advanced solid tumor such as melanoma, head and neck, liver or kidney cancer. This specimen was CD4+ or CD8+ T cells sorted from blood, taken in a trial of the OX40 agonist ivuxolimab. This chain uses TRBV7-2 with TRBJ2-7; no firm D call. This chain's CDR3 is CASSLVHSTSYEQYF. The CDR3 region has the DNA TGTGCCAGCAGCTTAGTTCACAGTACTTCCTACGAGCAGTACTTC.